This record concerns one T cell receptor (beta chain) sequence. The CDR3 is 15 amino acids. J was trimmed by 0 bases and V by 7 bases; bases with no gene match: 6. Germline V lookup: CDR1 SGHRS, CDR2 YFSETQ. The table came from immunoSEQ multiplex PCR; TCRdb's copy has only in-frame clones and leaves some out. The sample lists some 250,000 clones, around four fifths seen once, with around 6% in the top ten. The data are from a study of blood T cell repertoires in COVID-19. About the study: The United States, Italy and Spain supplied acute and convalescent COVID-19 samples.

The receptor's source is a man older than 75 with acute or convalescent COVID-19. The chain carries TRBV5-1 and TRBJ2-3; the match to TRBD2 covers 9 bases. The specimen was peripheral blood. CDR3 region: CASGTSQASTDTQYF. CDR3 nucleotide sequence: TGCGCCAGCGGGACTAGCCAAGCTAGCACAGATACGCAGTATTTT.